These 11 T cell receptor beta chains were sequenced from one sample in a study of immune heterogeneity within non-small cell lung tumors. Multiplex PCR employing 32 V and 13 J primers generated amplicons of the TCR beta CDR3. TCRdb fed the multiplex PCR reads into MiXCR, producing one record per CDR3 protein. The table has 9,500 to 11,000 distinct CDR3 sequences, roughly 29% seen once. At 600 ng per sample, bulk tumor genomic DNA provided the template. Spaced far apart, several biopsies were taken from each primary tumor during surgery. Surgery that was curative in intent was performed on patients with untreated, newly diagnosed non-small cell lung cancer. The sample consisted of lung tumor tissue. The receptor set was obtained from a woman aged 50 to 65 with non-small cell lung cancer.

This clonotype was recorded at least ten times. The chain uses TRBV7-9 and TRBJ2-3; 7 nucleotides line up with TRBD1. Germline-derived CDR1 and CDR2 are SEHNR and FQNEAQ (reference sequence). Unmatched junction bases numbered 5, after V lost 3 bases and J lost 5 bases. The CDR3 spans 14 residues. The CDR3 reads CASSFGTGVDTQYF. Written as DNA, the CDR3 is TGTGCCAGCAGCTTTGGCACAGGGGTAGATACGCAGTATTTT.

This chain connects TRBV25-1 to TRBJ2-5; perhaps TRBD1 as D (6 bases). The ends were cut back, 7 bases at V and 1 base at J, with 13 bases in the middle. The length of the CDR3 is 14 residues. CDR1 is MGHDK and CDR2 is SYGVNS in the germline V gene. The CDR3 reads CASKGQWPQETQYF. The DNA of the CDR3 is TGTGCCAGCAAAGGACAGTGGCCCCAAGAGACCCAGTACTTC.

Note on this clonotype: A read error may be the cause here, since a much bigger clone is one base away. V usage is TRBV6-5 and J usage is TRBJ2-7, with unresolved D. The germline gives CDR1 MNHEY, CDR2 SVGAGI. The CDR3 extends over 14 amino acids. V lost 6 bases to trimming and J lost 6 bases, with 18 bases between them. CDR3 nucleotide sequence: TGTGCCAGCAGCCTCAGGAAAGGGATCTCCGAGCAGTACTTC. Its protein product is CASSLRKGISEQYF.

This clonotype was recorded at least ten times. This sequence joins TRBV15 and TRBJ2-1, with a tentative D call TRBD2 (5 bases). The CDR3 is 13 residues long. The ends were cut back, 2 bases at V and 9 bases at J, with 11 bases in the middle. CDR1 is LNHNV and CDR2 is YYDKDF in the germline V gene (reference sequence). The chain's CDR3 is CATSRQVRGEQFF. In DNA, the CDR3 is TGTGCCACCAGCAGACAGGTACGGGGTGAGCAGTTCTTC.

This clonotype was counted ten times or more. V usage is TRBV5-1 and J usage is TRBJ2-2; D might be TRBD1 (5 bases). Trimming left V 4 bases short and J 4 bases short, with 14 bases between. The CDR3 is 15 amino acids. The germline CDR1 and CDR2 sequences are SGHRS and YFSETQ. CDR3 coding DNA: TGCGCCAGCAGCACTTTGATAGGGGCCACCGGGGAGCTGTTTTTT. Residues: CASSTLIGATGELFF.

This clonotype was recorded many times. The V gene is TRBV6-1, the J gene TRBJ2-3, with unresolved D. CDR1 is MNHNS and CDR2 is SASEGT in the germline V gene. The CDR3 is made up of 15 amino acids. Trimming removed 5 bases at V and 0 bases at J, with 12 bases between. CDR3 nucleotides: TGTGCCAGCAGTCAACCACCATCTAGCACAGATACGCAGTATTTT. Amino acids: CASSQPPSSTDTQYF.

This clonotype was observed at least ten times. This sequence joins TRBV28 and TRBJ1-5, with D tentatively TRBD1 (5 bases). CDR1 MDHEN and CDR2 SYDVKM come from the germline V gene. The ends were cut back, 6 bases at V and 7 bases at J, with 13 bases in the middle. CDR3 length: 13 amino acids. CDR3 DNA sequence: TGTGCCAGCAGCCCCAGGGTGGGCCAGCCCCAGCATTTT. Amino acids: CASSPRVGQPQHF.

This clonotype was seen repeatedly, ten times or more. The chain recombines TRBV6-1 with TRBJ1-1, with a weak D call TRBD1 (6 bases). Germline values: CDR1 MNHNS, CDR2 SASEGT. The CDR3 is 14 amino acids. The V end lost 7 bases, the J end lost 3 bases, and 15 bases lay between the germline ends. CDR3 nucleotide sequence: TGTGCCAGCAATACAGGGCTTGACGACACTGAAGCTTTCTTT. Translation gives CASNTGLDDTEAFF.

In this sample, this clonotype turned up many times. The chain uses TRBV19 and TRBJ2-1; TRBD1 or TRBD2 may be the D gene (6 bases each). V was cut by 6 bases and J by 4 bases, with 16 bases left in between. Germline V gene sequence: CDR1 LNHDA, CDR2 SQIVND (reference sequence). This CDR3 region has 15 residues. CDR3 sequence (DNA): TGTGCCAGTAGCTTGGAAGGGGGAGGATACAATGAGCAGTTCTTC. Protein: CASSLEGGGYNEQFF.

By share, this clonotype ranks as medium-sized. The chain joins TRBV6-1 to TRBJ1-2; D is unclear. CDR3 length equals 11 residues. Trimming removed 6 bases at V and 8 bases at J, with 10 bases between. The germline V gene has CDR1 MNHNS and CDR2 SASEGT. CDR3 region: CASSQYGGYTF. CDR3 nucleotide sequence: TGTGCCAGCAGCCAATACGGGGGCTACACCTTC.

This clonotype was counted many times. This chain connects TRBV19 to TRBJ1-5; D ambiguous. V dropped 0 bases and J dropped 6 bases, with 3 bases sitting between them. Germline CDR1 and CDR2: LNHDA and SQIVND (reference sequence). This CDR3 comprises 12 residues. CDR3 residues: CASSIDGQPQHF. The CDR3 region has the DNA TGTGCCAGTAGTATAGATGGTCAGCCCCAGCATTTT.